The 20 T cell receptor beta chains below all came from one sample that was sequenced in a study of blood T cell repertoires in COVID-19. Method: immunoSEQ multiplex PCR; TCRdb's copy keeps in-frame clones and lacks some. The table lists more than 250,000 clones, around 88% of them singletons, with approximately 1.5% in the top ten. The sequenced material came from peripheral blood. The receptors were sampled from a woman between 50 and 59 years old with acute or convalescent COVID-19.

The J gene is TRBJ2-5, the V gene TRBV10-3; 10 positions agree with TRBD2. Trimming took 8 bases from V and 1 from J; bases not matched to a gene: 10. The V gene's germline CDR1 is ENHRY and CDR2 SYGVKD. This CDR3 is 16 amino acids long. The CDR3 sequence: CAIESGLAGVQETQYF. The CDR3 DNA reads TGTGCCATCGAATCGGGGCTAGCGGGAGTCCAAGAGACCCAGTACTTC.

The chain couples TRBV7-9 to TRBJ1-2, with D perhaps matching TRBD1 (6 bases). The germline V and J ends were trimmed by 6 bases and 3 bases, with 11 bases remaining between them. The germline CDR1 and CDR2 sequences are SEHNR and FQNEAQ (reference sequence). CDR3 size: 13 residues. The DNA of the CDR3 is TGTGCCAGCAGTTTGGACAGCGACTATGGCTACACCTTC. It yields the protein CASSLDSDYGYTF.

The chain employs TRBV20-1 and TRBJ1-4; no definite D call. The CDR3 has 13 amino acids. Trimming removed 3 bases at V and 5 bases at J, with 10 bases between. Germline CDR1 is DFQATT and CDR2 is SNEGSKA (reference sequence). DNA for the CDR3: TGCAGTGCTAGTGCGCGACAAAATGAAAAACTGTTTTTT. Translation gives CSASARQNEKLFF.

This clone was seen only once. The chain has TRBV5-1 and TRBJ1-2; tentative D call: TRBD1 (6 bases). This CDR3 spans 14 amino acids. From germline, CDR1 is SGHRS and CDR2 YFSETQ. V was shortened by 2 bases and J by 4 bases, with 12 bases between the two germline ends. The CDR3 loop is CASSLRTGTYGYTF. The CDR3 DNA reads TGCGCCAGCAGCTTACGTACAGGGACCTATGGCTACACCTTC.

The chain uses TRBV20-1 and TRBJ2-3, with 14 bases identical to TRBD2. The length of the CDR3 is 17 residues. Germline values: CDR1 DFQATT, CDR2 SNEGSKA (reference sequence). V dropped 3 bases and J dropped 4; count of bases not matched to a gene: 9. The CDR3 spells CSASETSGRAPPDTQYF. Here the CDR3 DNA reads TGCAGTGCTAGTGAGACTAGCGGGAGGGCCCCTCCAGATACGCAGTATTTT.

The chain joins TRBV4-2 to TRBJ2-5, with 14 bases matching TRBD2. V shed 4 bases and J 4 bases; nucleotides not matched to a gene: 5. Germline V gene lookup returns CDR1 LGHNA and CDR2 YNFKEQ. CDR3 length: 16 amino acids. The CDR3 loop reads CASSPGTSGRRETQYF. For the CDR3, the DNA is TGTGCCAGCAGCCCCGGGACTAGCGGGAGAAGAGAGACCCAGTACTTC.

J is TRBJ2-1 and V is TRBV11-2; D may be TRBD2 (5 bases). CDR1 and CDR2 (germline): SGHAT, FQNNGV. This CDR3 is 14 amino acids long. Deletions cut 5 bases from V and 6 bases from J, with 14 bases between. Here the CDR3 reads CASSPSGVVNEQFF. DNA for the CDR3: TGTGCCAGCAGCCCCTCCGGGGTTGTCAATGAGCAGTTCTTC.

The CDR3 bases are TGCGCCAGCAGCCACGCGTTGTACACCGGGGAGCTGTTTTTT. Its translation is CASSHALYTGELFF. The chain combines TRBV4-1 with TRBJ2-2; D uncertain. The length of the CDR3 is 14 residues. Germline V lookup: CDR1 MGHRA, CDR2 YSYEKL. Trimming took off 3 bases at V and 3 bases at J, with 8 bases between the two ends.

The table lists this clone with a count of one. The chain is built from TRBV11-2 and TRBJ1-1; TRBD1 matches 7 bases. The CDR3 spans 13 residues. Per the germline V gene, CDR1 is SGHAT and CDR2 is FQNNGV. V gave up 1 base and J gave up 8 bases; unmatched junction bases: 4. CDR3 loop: CASSLGVDREAFF. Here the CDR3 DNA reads TGTGCCAGCAGCTTAGGGGTGGACAGGGAAGCTTTCTTT.

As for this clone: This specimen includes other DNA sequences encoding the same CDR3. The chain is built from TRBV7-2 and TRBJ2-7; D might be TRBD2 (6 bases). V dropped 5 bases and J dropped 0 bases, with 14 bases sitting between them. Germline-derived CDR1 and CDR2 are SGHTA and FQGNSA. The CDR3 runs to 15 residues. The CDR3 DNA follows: TGTGCCAGCAGCCTTAGCGGAGGGAGCTCCTACGAGCAGTACTTC. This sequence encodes CASSLSGGSSYEQYF.

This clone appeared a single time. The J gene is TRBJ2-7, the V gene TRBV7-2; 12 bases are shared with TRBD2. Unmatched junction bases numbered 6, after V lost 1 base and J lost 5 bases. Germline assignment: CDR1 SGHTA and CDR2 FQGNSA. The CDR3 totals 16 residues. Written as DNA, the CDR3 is TGTGCCAGCAGCTTAGAAGTCACTAGCGGGAGGCACGAGCAGTACTTC. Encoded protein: CASSLEVTSGRHEQYF. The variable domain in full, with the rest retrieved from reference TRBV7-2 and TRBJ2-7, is GAGVSQSPSNKVTEKGKDVELRCDPISGHTALYWYRQSLGQGLEFLIYFQGNSAPDKSGLPSDRFSAERTGGSVSTLTIQRTQQEDSAVYLCASSLEVTSGRHEQYFGPGTRLTVT.

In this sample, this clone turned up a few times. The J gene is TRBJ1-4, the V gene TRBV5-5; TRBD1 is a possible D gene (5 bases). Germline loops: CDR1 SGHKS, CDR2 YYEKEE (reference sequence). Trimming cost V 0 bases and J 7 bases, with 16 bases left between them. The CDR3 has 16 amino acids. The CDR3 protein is CASSLVRQGGGEKLFF. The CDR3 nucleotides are TGTGCCAGCAGCTTGGTACGCCAGGGTGGTGGTGAAAAACTGTTTTTT. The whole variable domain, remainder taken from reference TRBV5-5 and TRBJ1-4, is DAGVTQSPTHLIKTRGQQVTLRCSPISGHKSVSWYQQVLGQGPQFIFQYYEKEERGRGNFPDRFSARQFPNYSSELNVNALLLGDSALYLCASSLVRQGGGEKLFFGSGTQLSVL.

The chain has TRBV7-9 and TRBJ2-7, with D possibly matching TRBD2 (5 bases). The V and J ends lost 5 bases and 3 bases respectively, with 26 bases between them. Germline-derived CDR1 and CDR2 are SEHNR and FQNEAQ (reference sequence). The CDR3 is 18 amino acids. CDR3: CASSPLGFLSFVLYEQYF. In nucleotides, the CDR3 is TGTGCCAGCAGCCCACTAGGCTTTCTTTCCTTTGTCCTCTACGAGCAGTACTTC.

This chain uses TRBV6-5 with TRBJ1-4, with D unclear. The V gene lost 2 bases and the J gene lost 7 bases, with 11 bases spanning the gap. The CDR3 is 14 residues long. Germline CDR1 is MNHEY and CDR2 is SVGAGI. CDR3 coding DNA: TGTGCCAGCAGTTACATCGGGGATGGTGAAAAACTGTTTTTT. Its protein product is CASSYIGDGEKLFF.

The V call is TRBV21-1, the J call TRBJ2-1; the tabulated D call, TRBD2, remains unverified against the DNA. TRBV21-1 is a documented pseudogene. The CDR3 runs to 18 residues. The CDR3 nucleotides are TGTGCCAGCAGTCCGGGGGGATACCGGGAGGGCCGTGGTAATGAGCAGTTCTTC. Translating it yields CASSPGGYREGRGNEQFF.

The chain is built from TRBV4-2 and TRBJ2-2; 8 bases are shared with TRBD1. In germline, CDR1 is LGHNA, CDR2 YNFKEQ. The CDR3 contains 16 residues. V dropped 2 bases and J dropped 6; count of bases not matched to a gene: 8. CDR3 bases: TGTGCCAGCAGCCAAAGTCGGACAGGGTTTGCCGGGGAGCTGTTTTTT. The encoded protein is CASSQSRTGFAGELFF.

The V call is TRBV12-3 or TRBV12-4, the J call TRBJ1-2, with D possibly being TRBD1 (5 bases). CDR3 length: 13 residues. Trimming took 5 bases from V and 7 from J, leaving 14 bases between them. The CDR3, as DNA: TGTGCCAGCAGTCCAGTAGGGGTACTTGGCTACACCTTC. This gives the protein CASSPVGVLGYTF.

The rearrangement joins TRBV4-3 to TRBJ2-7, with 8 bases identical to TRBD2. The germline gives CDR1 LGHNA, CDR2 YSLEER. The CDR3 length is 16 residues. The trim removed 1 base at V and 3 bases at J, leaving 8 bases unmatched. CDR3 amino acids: CASSQAVGLAGYEQYF. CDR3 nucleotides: TGCGCCAGCAGCCAAGCAGTAGGGCTAGCGGGCTACGAGCAGTACTTC.

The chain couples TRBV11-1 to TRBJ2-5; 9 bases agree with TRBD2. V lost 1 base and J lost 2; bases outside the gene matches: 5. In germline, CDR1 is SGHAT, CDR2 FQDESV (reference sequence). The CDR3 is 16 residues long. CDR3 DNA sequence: TGTGCCAGCAGCTTAGTTAGCGGGAGACCTCAAGAGACCCAGTACTTC. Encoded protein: CASSLVSGRPQETQYF. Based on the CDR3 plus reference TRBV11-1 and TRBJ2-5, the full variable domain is EAEVAQSPRYKITEKSQAVAFWCDPISGHATLYWYRQILGQGPELLVQFQDESVVDDSQLPKDRFSAERLKGVDSTLKIQPAELGDSAMYLCASSLVSGRPQETQYFGPGTRLLVL.

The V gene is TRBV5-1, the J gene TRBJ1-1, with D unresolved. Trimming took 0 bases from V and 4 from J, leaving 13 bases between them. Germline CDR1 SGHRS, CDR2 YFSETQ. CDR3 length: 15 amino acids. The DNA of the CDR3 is TGCGCCAGCAGCTTGGCCGGTACGGGGAGCACTGAAGCTTTCTTT. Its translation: CASSLAGTGSTEAFF.